This record concerns one T cell receptor (beta chain) sequence. Original processing notes: The assay estimated nucleated cells by amplifying reference gene primers. The method was immunoSEQ multiplex PCR; TCRdb's version includes in-frame clones alone and lacks a portion of them. The V and J calls and clone size come from that table; D and trimming were worked out from the DNA. This sample yields roughly 53,000 clones, of which around nine tenths are seen a single time; 3.1% belongs to the top ten. The data derive from a study of blood T cell repertoires in COVID-19. The wider study: Sites across the United States, Italy and Spain contributed samples from acute and convalescent COVID-19. PBMCs, B-cell-depleted T cells, or T cells were the source of the cDNA or gDNA that made up the material.

Germline V gene data show CDR1 as LNHDA and CDR2 as SQIVND (reference sequence). The CDR3 has 13 amino acids. Trimming removed 6 bases at V and 0 bases at J, with 8 bases between. The TCR originated in a human donor in a cohort sampled during active COVID-19. The sequencing sample was made of peripheral blood. The chain has TRBV19 and TRBJ1-1, with D possibly being TRBD1 (5 bases). As DNA, the CDR3 is TGTGCCAGTAGGGGGCGATTGAACACTGAAGCTTTCTTT. It is translated as CASRGRLNTEAFF. Looking up the rest from reference TRBV19 and TRBJ1-1 gives the full variable domain: DGGITQSPKYLFRKEGQNVTLSCEQNLNHDAMYWYRQDPGQGLRLIYYSQIVNDFQKGDIAEGYSVSREKKESFPLTVTSAQKNPTAFYLCASRGRLNTEAFFGQGTRLTVV.